This T cell receptor (beta chain) was identified in a study of blood T cell repertoires in COVID-19. Background on the study: Samples came from the United States, Italy and Spain, spanning acute and convalescent COVID-19. PBMCs, B-cell-depleted T cells, or T cells were the source of the cDNA or gDNA that made up the material.

In the source study's methods: Reference gene primer amplification gave nucleated cell count estimates. Generated by immunoSEQ multiplex PCR, the TCRdb table keeps only in-frame clones and is missing some. D and trimming were read from the DNA, whereas the V and J calls and clone size are those reported in that table. This sample yields 130,000 to 150,000 clones, of which approximately 82% are seen a single time; 15% belongs to the top ten. This clone was counted only a few times. The V gene end was trimmed by 5 bases and the J gene end by 3 bases; junction bases not matched to a gene: 7. The CDR3 has 15 residues. The V gene's germline CDR1 is LNHDA and CDR2 SQIVND (reference sequence).

Material for sequencing was peripheral blood. This TCR was sampled from a human donor with acute or convalescent COVID-19. The donor label of this sample is uncertain. The rearrangement links TRBV19 to TRBJ1-1; the match to TRBD1 covers 9 bases. This chain's CDR3 is CASSARDREYTEAFF. In DNA, the CDR3 is TGTGCCAGTAGTGCTCGGGACAGGGAGTACACTGAAGCTTTCTTT. The full variable domain, its missing parts supplied by reference TRBV19 and TRBJ1-1, is DGGITQSPKYLFRKEGQNVTLSCEQNLNHDAMYWYRQDPGQGLRLIYYSQIVNDFQKGDIAEGYSVSREKKESFPLTVTSAQKNPTAFYLCASSARDREYTEAFFGQGTRLTVV.